This T cell receptor (beta chain) was obtained from a study of post-analysis software for immune sequencing data. V shed 4 bases and J shed 8 bases, with 18 bases lying between them. Germline lookup yields CDR1 SGHRS and CDR2 YFSETQ. CDR3 length: 15 amino acids. Libraries were made from TCR beta cDNA, and they carried unique molecular identifiers. It was from roughly 1 to 10 million T cells that 500,000 to 600,000 cDNA molecules came. MiXCR, applied by TCRdb to the PCR reads, yields one record per CDR3 protein. The table lists a few hundred thousand distinct CDR3 sequences, 30% to 45% of them singletons. Study findings and constraints: TRBV5-6, TRBV5-1 and TRBV20-1 belonged to a set of about 5 TRBV segments that were more frequent in patients than controls.

This clonotype has only a few counts. Its antigen remains unknown. The specimen was blood. The sequence derives from a girl aged 5 to 17 with multiple sclerosis. The rearrangement uses TRBV5-1 and TRBJ1-4, with D possibly TRBD1 on 6 matching bases. The CDR3 nucleotides are TGCGCCAGCAGCCATTGGCCGGGGGCGAACGAAAAACTGTTTTTT. Translated: CASSHWPGANEKLFF. Looking up the rest from reference TRBV5-1 and TRBJ1-4 gives the full variable domain: KAGVTQTPRYLIKTRGQQVTLSCSPISGHRSVSWYQQTPGQGLQFLFEYFSETQRNKGNFPGRFSGRQFSNSRSEMNVSTLELGDSALYLCASSHWPGANEKLFFGSGTQLSVL.